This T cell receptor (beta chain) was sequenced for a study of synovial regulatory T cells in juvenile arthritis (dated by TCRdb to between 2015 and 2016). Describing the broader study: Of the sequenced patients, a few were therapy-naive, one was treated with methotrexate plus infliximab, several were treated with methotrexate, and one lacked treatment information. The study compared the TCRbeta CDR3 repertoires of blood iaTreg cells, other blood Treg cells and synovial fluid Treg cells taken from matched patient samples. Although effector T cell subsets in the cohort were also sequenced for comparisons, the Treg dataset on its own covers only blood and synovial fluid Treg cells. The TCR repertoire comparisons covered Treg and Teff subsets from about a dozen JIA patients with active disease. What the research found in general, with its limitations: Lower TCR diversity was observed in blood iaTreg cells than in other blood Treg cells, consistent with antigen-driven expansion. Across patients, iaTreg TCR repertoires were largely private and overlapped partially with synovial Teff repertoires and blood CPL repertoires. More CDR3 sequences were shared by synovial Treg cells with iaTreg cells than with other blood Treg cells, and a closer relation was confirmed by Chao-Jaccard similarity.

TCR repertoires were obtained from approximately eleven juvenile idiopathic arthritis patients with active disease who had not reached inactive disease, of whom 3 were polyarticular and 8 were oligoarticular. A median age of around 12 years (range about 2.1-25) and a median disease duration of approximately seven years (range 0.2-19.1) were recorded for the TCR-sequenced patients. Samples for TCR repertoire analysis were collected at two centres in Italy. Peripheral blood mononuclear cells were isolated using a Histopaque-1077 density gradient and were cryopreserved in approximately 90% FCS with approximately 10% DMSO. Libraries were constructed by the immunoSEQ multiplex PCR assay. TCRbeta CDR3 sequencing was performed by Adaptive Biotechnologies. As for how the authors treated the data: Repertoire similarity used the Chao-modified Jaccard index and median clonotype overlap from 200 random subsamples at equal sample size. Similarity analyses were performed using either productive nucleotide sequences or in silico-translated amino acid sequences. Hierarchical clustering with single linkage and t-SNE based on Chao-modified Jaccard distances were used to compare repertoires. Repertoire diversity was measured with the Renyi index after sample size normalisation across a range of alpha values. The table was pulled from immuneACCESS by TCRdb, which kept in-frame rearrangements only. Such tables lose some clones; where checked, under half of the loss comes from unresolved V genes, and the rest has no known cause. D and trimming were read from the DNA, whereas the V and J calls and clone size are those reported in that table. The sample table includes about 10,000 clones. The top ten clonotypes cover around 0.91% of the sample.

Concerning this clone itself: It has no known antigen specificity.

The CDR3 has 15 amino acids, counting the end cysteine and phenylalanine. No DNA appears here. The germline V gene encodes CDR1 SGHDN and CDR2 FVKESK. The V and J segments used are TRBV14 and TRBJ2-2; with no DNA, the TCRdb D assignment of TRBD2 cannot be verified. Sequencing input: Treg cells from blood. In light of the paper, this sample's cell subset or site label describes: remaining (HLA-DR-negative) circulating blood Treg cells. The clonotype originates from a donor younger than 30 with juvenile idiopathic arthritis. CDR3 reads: CASSLLAENTGELFF.